This T cell receptor beta chain was observed in a study of OX40 agonist ivuxolimab in advanced cancers. Study-level background: The dose-escalation group included hepatocellular carcinoma, melanoma, renal cell carcinoma and head and neck cancer.

V was clipped by 2 bases and J by 0 bases, with 8 bases between them. The germline V gene has CDR1 SGDLS and CDR2 YYNGEE. The CDR3 extends over 14 amino acids. Assay used: immunoSEQ multiplex PCR; TCRdb lists only in-frame clones, some missing. This sample yields some 60,000 clones, of which less than 85% are seen a single time; 4% belongs to the top ten. This chain joins TRBV9 and TRBJ1-1; the D gene is possibly TRBD1 (5 bases). The clonotype was recovered from an adult with an advanced solid tumor such as melanoma, head and neck, liver or kidney cancer. Source: CD4+ or CD8+ T cells sorted from blood, taken in a trial of the OX40 agonist ivuxolimab. This chain's CDR3 is CASSVTGLNTEAFF. The CDR3 bases are TGTGCCAGCAGCGTTACAGGACTGAACACTGAAGCTTTCTTT.